These T cell receptor beta chains were read from a single sample in a study of long-term antiretroviral therapy in people with HIV. Profiled with immunoSEQ multiplex PCR; TCRdb holds only in-frame clones, not every one. This table holds about 28,000 clones, roughly 90% found once. The sequencing used unsorted PBMCs, collected 2 years after starting antiretroviral therapy. The origin of the receptors is a man over 45 with HIV. The CDR3 runs from the conserved cysteine through the conserved F or W. The D gene is left open where the match is weak. A clone size is listed for some rows: how often the clone was seen (once, few, many), or a class if it is expanded.

TRBJ1-3	.	TRBV28	.	TGTGCCAGCAGTTTCGCCAGGGAAGGTTACTCTGGAAACACCATATATTTT	CASSFAREGYSGNTIYF
TRBJ2-1	.	TRBV19	.	TGTGCCAGTAGTAAACACGGGACCGACCTGTACAATGAGCAGTTCTTC	CASSKHGTDLYNEQFF
TRBJ2-2	.	TRBV7-7	TRBD1	TGTGCTAGCAGCTTAGCCTCAGGGGGAGACACCGGGGAGCTGTTTTTT	CASSLASGGDTGELFF
TRBJ1-6	.	TRBV28	TRBD1	TGTGCCAGCAGGACAGGGTCGCTTTACAACTCCTATAATTCACCCCTCCACTTT	CASRTGSLYNSYNSPLHF
TRBJ1-2	.	TRBV6-5	TRBD1	TGTGCCAGCAGTCGGTACAGGGGGTTAAACTATGGCTACACCTTC	CASSRYRGLNYGYTF
TRBJ1-6	.	TRBV28	.	TGTGCCAGCAGTATTTATACAAATTCACCCCTCCACTTT	CASSIYTNSPLHF
TRBJ1-2	.	TRBV5-4	.	TGTGCCAGCAGCTTGGGAGCAGTCGACTATGGCTACACCTTC	CASSLGAVDYGYTF
TRBJ1-3	.	TRBV30	.	TGTGCCTGGAGGCAGACTGGAAACACCATATATTTT	CAWRQTGNTIYF
TRBJ1-2	.	TRBV18	TRBD1	TGTGCCAGCTCACGTGCCGGGACAGGGCAAGATGAACGCTATGGCTACACCTTC	CASSRAGTGQDERYGYTF
TRBJ2-1	.	TRBV7-2	.	TGTGCCAGCAGCCCCCCTGGGACCAATGAGCAGTTCTTC	CASSPPGTNEQFF
TRBJ2-3	few	TRBV20-1	.	TGCAGTGCTAGAGTGGGGGGTAATCGGTATTTT	CSARVGGNRYF
TRBJ1-1	.	TRBV7-3	.	TGTGCCAGCACGGAGGGGACCTTGAACACTGAAGCTTTCTTT	CASTEGTLNTEAFF
TRBJ1-4	.	TRBV10-3	.	TGTGCCATCAGTGACTCCGATTTTAATGAAAAACTGTTTTTT	CAISDSDFNEKLFF
TRBJ1-1	.	TRBV30	.	TGTGCCTGGTCCATTTTGTGGGAGGGCACTGAAGCTTTCTTT	CAWSILWEGTEAFF
TRBJ2-7	.	TRBV28	.	TGTGCCAGCAGTTCTCCAGGAGGGGCCTCCTACGAGCAGTACTTC	CASSSPGGASYEQYF
TRBJ2-5	.	TRBV4-3	TRBD2	TGCGCCAGCAGTACTAGCGGGGCGTTCCAAGAGACCCAGTACTTC	CASSTSGAFQETQYF
TRBJ1-1	.	TRBV7-9	.	TGTGCCAGCAGTCAGGGGATAAACACTGAAGCTTTCTTT	CASSQGINTEAFF
TRBJ1-3	few	TRBV5-8	.	TGTGCCAGCAGCACGGGACATTCGTCTGGAAACACCATATATTTT	CASSTGHSSGNTIYF
TRBJ2-1	.	TRBV7-2	TRBD2	TGTGCCAGCAGCTTGACTAGCGGGGGGTCACTTCAGTTCTTC	CASSLTSGGSLQFF
TRBJ1-5	.	TRBV13	.	TGTGCCAGCAGCCGTAGTGCGGTTCTTAATCAGCCCCAGCATTTT	CASSRSAVLNQPQHF
TRBJ1-2	.	TRBV15	.	TGTGCCACCAGCAGAGAACGAGAAGCGGGCTATGGCTACACCTTC	CATSREREAGYGYTF
TRBJ2-2	few	TRBV6-1	TRBD1	TGTGCCAGCAAAACGACAGGGGGCACCGGGGAGCTGTTTTTT	CASKTTGGTGELFF
TRBJ2-7	few	TRBV13	TRBD1	TGTGCCAGCAGGCGGACAGGGAACTCCTACGAGCAGTACTTC	CASRRTGNSYEQYF
TRBJ1-3	.	TRBV6-6	.	TGTGCCAGCAGTGAGGGATACTCTGGAAACACCATATATTTT	CASSEGYSGNTIYF
TRBJ2-3	.	TRBV28	TRBD2	TGTGCCAGCAGTGAGCGGGGGGGCCGCACAGATACGCAGTATTTT	CASSERGGRTDTQYF
TRBJ2-3	.	TRBV29-1	.	TGCAGCGTTGAAGATGGCGGGGATGGCACAGATACGCAGTATTTT	CSVEDGGDGTDTQYF
TRBJ2-3	.	TRBV6-1	.	TGTGCCAGCAGTGACGCTAATACAGGCGATACGCAGTATTTT	CASSDANTGDTQYF
TRBJ2-5	.	TRBV30	.	TGTGCCTGGAGTGTACATGGGCTGTACCAAGAGACCCAGTACTTC	CAWSVHGLYQETQYF
TRBJ2-1	.	TRBV6-6	TRBD1	TGTGCCAGCAGTGATTGGACAGGGCAACGGAATGAGCAGTTCTTC	CASSDWTGQRNEQFF
TRBJ1-5	.	TRBV4-3	.	TGCGCCAGCAGCCAACGACTAAGCAATCAGCCCCAGCATTTT	CASSQRLSNQPQHF
TRBJ2-3	.	TRBV6-1	.	TGTGCCAGCAGTGATACGGAGTCCACAGATACGCAGTATTTT	CASSDTESTDTQYF
TRBJ2-1	.	TRBV5-1	TRBD2	TGCGCCAGCAGCTTGAGGGAGGGAGATGAGCAGTTCTTC	CASSLREGDEQFF
TRBJ2-5	.	TRBV7-9	TRBD1	TGTGCCACGCTCCCAGGGGGCGCTACGAAGACCCAGTACTTC	CATLPGGATKTQYF
TRBJ2-1	.	TRBV14	TRBD2	TGTGCCAGCAGCCGTGGCGGGGGCAATGAGCAGTTCTTC	CASSRGGGNEQFF
TRBJ2-1	.	TRBV2	.	TGTGCCAGCAGTGACAACAAAGACAATGAGCAGTTCTTC	CASSDNKDNEQFF
TRBJ2-7	.	TRBV5-5	TRBD1	TGTGCCAGCAGCTCCGGGACAGGGGTACGCGAGCAGTACTTC	CASSSGTGVREQYF
TRBJ2-2	.	TRBV2	.	TGTGCCAGCAGTGGGGAGAACACCGGGGAGCTGTTTTTT	CASSGENTGELFF
TRBJ2-2	.	TRBV4-3	.	TGCGCCAGCAGCCAAGATGAGCAGAGCCCCACCGGGGAGCTGTTTTTT	CASSQDEQSPTGELFF
TRBJ2-6	.	TRBV28	.	TGTGCCAGCAGACGGACAGCCGCTGGGGCCAACGTCCTGACTTTC	CASRRTAAGANVLTF
TRBJ1-6	.	TRBV19	TRBD1	TGTGCCAGCAACCTAGGACAGGGCGGGAGTTCACCCCTCCACTTT	CASNLGQGGSSPLHF
TRBJ2-1	.	TRBV7-9	.	TGTGCCAGCAGCTTACTGGGGGTAGATGAGCAGTTCTTC	CASSLLGVDEQFF
TRBJ2-1	.	TRBV5-6	TRBD2	TGTGCCAGCAGCTTAGCGGGAGAATACTCCTACAATGAGCAGTTCTTC	CASSLAGEYSYNEQFF
TRBJ2-3	.	TRBV13	.	TGTGCCAGCAGCTTAGGCGTAGGGGCGGGAGATACGCAGTATTTT	CASSLGVGAGDTQYF
TRBJ2-7	.	TRBV7-9	TRBD1	TGTGCCAGCAGCTATGGGACAGAGAGCTCCTACGAGCAGTACTTC	CASSYGTESSYEQYF
TRBJ2-2	few	TRBV6-4	.	TGTGCCAGCAGTGACAGTGAAAGGGATGCCGGGGAGCTGTTTTTT	CASSDSERDAGELFF